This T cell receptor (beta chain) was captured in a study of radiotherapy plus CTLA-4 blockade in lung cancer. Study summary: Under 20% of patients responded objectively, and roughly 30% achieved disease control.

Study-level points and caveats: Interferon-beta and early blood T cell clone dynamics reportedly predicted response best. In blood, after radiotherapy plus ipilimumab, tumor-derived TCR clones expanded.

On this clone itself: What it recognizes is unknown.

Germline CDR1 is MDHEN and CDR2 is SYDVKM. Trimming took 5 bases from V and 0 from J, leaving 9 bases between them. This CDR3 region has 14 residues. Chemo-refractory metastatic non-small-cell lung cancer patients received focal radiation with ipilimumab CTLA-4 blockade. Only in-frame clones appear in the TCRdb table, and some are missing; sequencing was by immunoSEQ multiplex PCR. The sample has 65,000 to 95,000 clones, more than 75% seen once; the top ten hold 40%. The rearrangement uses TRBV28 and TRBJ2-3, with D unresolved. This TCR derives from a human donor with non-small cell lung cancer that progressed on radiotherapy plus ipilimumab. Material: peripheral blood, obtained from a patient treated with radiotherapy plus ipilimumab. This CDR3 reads CASSRPTSTDTQYF. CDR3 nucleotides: TGTGCCAGCAGTCGTCCTACGAGCACAGATACGCAGTATTTT.